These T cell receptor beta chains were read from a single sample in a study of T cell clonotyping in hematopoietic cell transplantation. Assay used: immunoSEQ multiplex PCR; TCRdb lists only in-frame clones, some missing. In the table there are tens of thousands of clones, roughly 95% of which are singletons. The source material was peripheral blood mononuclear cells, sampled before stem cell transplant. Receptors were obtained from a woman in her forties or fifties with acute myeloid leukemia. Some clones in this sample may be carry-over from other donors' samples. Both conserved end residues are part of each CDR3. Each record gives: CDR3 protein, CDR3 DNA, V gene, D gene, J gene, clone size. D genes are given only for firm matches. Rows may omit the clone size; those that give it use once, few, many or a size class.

CDR3 protein: CASFPHGHTTYEQYF
CDR3 DNA: TGTGCCAGCTTCCCCCATGGGCACACGACCTACGAGCAGTACTTC
V gene: TRBV5-4
D gene: NA
J gene: TRBJ2-7
clone size: NA

CDR3 protein: CASRFGFSATNEKLFF
CDR3 DNA: TGTGCCAGCAGGTTCGGATTTTCGGCAACTAATGAAAAACTGTTTTTT
V gene: TRBV28
D gene: NA
J gene: TRBJ1-4
clone size: NA

CDR3 protein: CASSSPGQGNQPQHF
CDR3 DNA: TGTGCCAGCAGCAGTCCGGGACAGGGGAATCAGCCCCAGCATTTT
V gene: TRBV28
D gene: TRBD1
J gene: TRBJ1-5
clone size: NA

CDR3 protein: CASSLAVIKTGELFF
CDR3 DNA: TGTGCCAGCAGCTTGGCAGTCATCAAGACCGGGGAGCTGTTTTTT
V gene: TRBV5-8
D gene: NA
J gene: TRBJ2-2
clone size: NA

CDR3 protein: CASKSGGIVTEAFF
CDR3 DNA: TGCGCCAGCAAATCAGGGGGAATTGTCACTGAAGCTTTCTTT
V gene: TRBV5-1
D gene: TRBD1
J gene: TRBJ1-1
clone size: NA

CDR3 protein: CASSGTLAPQYF
CDR3 DNA: TGTGCCAGCAGCGGTACTCTGGCTCCCCAGTACTTC
V gene: TRBV9
D gene: NA
J gene: TRBJ2-5
clone size: NA

CDR3 protein: CASSLGRRAGELFF
CDR3 DNA: TGTGCCAGCAGCTTAGGGAGAAGAGCCGGGGAGCTGTTTTTT
V gene: TRBV11-3
D gene: NA
J gene: TRBJ2-2
clone size: NA

CDR3 protein: CASSPPSGRDEQFF
CDR3 DNA: TGTGCCAGCAGCCCCCCGAGCGGGCGAGATGAGCAGTTCTTC
V gene: TRBV2
D gene: NA
J gene: TRBJ2-1
clone size: NA

CDR3 protein: CASSLVLGDTQYF
CDR3 DNA: TGTGCCAGCAGCTTGGTACTGGGGGATACGCAGTATTTT
V gene: TRBV7-6
D gene: NA
J gene: TRBJ2-3
clone size: NA

CDR3 protein: CASRSGETTFF
CDR3 DNA: TGCGCCAGCAGGTCAGGGGAGACAACTTTCTTT
V gene: TRBV5-1
D gene: NA
J gene: TRBJ1-1
clone size: NA

CDR3 protein: CASSLPTTGLRATEAFF
CDR3 DNA: TGTGCCAGCAGTTTACCCACCACAGGGTTGAGGGCCACTGAAGCTTTCTTT
V gene: TRBV28
D gene: NA
J gene: TRBJ1-1
clone size: NA

CDR3 protein: CASSLVPETQYF
CDR3 DNA: TGTGCCAGCAGCTTAGTCCCAGAGACCCAGTACTTC
V gene: TRBV11-2
D gene: NA
J gene: TRBJ2-5
clone size: NA

CDR3 protein: CASSEQGGQPQHF
CDR3 DNA: TGTGCCAGCAGTGAACAGGGGGGTCAGCCCCAGCATTTT
V gene: TRBV6-1
D gene: TRBD1
J gene: TRBJ1-5
clone size: NA

CDR3 protein: CASGNEQYF
CDR3 DNA: TGTGCCAGCGGGAACGAGCAGTACTTC
V gene: TRBV6-1
D gene: NA
J gene: TRBJ2-7
clone size: NA

CDR3 protein: CASSSERGSETQYF
CDR3 DNA: TGTGCCAGCAGCTCTGAGCGGGGGTCAGAGACCCAGTACTTC
V gene: TRBV7-3
D gene: TRBD2
J gene: TRBJ2-5
clone size: NA

CDR3 protein: CASSTTSGSTDTQYF
CDR3 DNA: TGTGCCAGTAGTACGACTAGCGGGAGCACAGATACGCAGTATTTT
V gene: TRBV19
D gene: TRBD2
J gene: TRBJ2-3
clone size: NA

CDR3 protein: CASSSPGPLHF
CDR3 DNA: TGTGCCAGCAGCTCCCCTGGACCCCTCCACTTT
V gene: TRBV5-6
D gene: NA
J gene: TRBJ1-6
clone size: once

CDR3 protein: CASSYENTEAFF
CDR3 DNA: TGTGCCAGCAGTTACGAGAACACTGAAGCTTTCTTT
V gene: TRBV28
D gene: NA
J gene: TRBJ1-1
clone size: NA

CDR3 protein: CASSPRGTEDGYTF
CDR3 DNA: TGTGCCAGCTCACCACGTGGGACAGAGGATGGCTACACCTTC
V gene: TRBV18
D gene: TRBD1
J gene: TRBJ1-2
clone size: NA

CDR3 protein: CAWSRGGEAFF
CDR3 DNA: TGTGCCTGGAGCCGAGGCGGGGAAGCTTTCTTT
V gene: TRBV30
D gene: NA
J gene: TRBJ1-1
clone size: NA

CDR3 protein: CASRGAGRIGYTF
CDR3 DNA: TGTGCCAGCAGGGGCGCAGGGAGGATTGGCTACACCTTC
V gene: TRBV2
D gene: NA
J gene: TRBJ1-2
clone size: NA

CDR3 protein: CSVGNRAGNTIYF
CDR3 DNA: TGCAGCGTTGGAAACAGGGCTGGAAACACCATATATTTT
V gene: TRBV29-1
D gene: NA
J gene: TRBJ1-3
clone size: NA

CDR3 protein: CASKTGDGQETQYF
CDR3 DNA: TGCGCCAGCAAGACAGGGGATGGCCAAGAGACCCAGTACTTC
V gene: TRBV5-1
D gene: TRBD1
J gene: TRBJ2-5
clone size: NA

CDR3 protein: CASSFSGTGRGEQYF
CDR3 DNA: TGTGCCAGCAGCTTCTCCGGGACAGGCCGTGGGGAGCAGTACTTC
V gene: TRBV11-2
D gene: TRBD1
J gene: TRBJ2-7
clone size: NA

CDR3 protein: CASRQGVYEQYF
CDR3 DNA: TGTGCCAGCAGACAGGGAGTCTACGAGCAGTACTTC
V gene: TRBV21-1
D gene: NA
J gene: TRBJ2-7
clone size: NA

CDR3 protein: CASSIYKTTNEKLFF
CDR3 DNA: TGTGCCAGCAGCATCTACAAGACAACTAATGAAAAACTGTTTTTT
V gene: TRBV7-2
D gene: NA
J gene: TRBJ1-4
clone size: NA

CDR3 protein: CASSVGTGLAVSTDTQYF
CDR3 DNA: TGTGCCAGCAGCGTCGGGACAGGCTTGGCGGTTAGCACAGATACGCAGTATTTT
V gene: TRBV7-9
D gene: TRBD1
J gene: TRBJ2-3
clone size: NA

CDR3 protein: CSVEEGGGWYF
CDR3 DNA: TGCAGCGTTGAAGAGGGAGGGGGCTGGTACTTC
V gene: TRBV29-1
D gene: NA
J gene: TRBJ2-7
clone size: NA

CDR3 protein: CASSYSWQPNYGYTF
CDR3 DNA: TGTGCCAGCAGTTACTCGTGGCAGCCTAACTATGGCTACACCTTC
V gene: TRBV6-5
D gene: NA
J gene: TRBJ1-2
clone size: once

CDR3 protein: CASSQEGKGLGYEQYF
CDR3 DNA: TGTGCCAGCAGCCAAGAAGGGAAGGGACTAGGCTACGAGCAGTACTTC
V gene: TRBV4-2
D gene: TRBD2
J gene: TRBJ2-7
clone size: NA

CDR3 protein: CAWRKIGNDEQYF
CDR3 DNA: TGTGCCTGGAGGAAAATAGGCAACGACGAGCAGTACTTC
V gene: TRBV30
D gene: NA
J gene: TRBJ2-7
clone size: NA

CDR3 protein: CASRGDTANYGYTF
CDR3 DNA: TGTGCCAGCAGGGGGGACACAGCTAACTATGGCTACACCTTC
V gene: TRBV28
D gene: NA
J gene: TRBJ1-2
clone size: NA

CDR3 protein: CAWEGVRGNTIYF
CDR3 DNA: TGTGCCTGGGAGGGGGTACGTGGAAACACCATATATTTT
V gene: TRBV30
D gene: NA
J gene: TRBJ1-3
clone size: NA

CDR3 protein: CASSFPGLAENVLTF
CDR3 DNA: TGTGCCAGCTCTTTCCCGGGACTAGCGGAGAACGTCCTGACTTTC
V gene: TRBV28
D gene: TRBD2
J gene: TRBJ2-6
clone size: NA

CDR3 protein: CASSTSGSSGEQYF
CDR3 DNA: TGTGCCAGCAGTACTAGCGGGAGTTCTGGCGAGCAGTACTTC
V gene: TRBV27
D gene: TRBD2
J gene: TRBJ2-7
clone size: NA

CDR3 protein: CASSLSRTMNTGELFF
CDR3 DNA: TGTGCCAGCAGTTTATCGAGGACAATGAACACCGGGGAGCTGTTTTTT
V gene: TRBV27
D gene: NA
J gene: TRBJ2-2
clone size: NA

CDR3 protein: CASSPTVLAASYNEQFF
CDR3 DNA: TGTGCCAGCAGCCCGACAGTACTAGCGGCGTCCTACAATGAGCAGTTCTTC
V gene: TRBV7-3
D gene: TRBD2
J gene: TRBJ2-1
clone size: NA

CDR3 protein: CASSQEYRVHGYTF
CDR3 DNA: TGTGCCAGCAGCCAAGAATACAGGGTCCATGGCTACACCTTC
V gene: TRBV14
D gene: NA
J gene: TRBJ1-2
clone size: NA

CDR3 protein: CASSFSGGTYNEQFF
CDR3 DNA: TGTGCCAGCAGCTTCTCCGGGGGAACCTACAATGAGCAGTTCTTC
V gene: TRBV11-2
D gene: NA
J gene: TRBJ2-1
clone size: NA

CDR3 protein: CASSRSPPGYEQYF
CDR3 DNA: TGTGCCAGCAGCCGAAGCCCGCCAGGGTACGAGCAGTACTTC
V gene: TRBV7-9
D gene: NA
J gene: TRBJ2-7
clone size: NA

CDR3 protein: CASSIDWGRLGYTF
CDR3 DNA: TGTGCCAGCAGCATAGACTGGGGGCGGCTTGGCTACACCTTC
V gene: TRBV7-8
D gene: NA
J gene: TRBJ1-2
clone size: NA

CDR3 protein: CASSFDRDRGRKLFF
CDR3 DNA: TGTGCCAGCAGCTTCGACCGGGACAGGGGGCGAAAACTGTTTTTT
V gene: TRBV7-2
D gene: TRBD1
J gene: TRBJ1-4
clone size: NA

CDR3 protein: CASSRSGQDGDTQYF
CDR3 DNA: TGTGCCAGCAGCCGTTCGGGACAGGATGGCGATACGCAGTATTTT
V gene: TRBV9
D gene: TRBD1
J gene: TRBJ2-3
clone size: NA

CDR3 protein: CASSEEFGKIYGYTF
CDR3 DNA: TGTGCCAGCAGTGAAGAATTCGGCAAGATCTATGGCTACACCTTC
V gene: TRBV6-1
D gene: NA
J gene: TRBJ1-2
clone size: few

CDR3 protein: CASSPMTGVNEKLFF
CDR3 DNA: TGCGCCAGCAGCCCTATGACAGGGGTGAATGAAAAACTGTTTTTT
V gene: TRBV5-1
D gene: TRBD1
J gene: TRBJ1-4
clone size: NA

CDR3 protein: CASSLEVAEVSETQYF
CDR3 DNA: TGCGCCAGCAGCTTGGAGGTAGCAGAAGTATCGGAGACCCAGTACTTC
V gene: TRBV5-1
D gene: NA
J gene: TRBJ2-5
clone size: NA

CDR3 protein: CASSPNRGNEAFF
CDR3 DNA: TGTGCCAGCAGTCCAAACAGGGGAAATGAAGCTTTCTTT
V gene: TRBV28
D gene: TRBD1
J gene: TRBJ1-1
clone size: NA